The 18 T cell receptor beta chains in this list originate from one sample, sequenced in a study of cytomegalovirus exposure and HLA in healthy donors. PCR used 60 Vbeta primers and 13 Jbeta primers. Generated by immunoSEQ multiplex PCR, the TCRdb table keeps only in-frame clones and is missing some. The sample carries 150,000 to 200,000 clones, 75% to 80% recorded once. Sequenced input: PBMCs. The receptors come from a middle-aged man in good health and CMV-seropositive.

This clone has a handful of counts. The chain uses TRBV4-2 and TRBJ1-1; D remains unclear. Germline assignment: CDR1 LGHNA and CDR2 YNFKEQ. Trimming left V 8 bases short and J 0 bases short, with 10 bases between. The CDR3 has 13 amino acids. CDR3 residues: CASLGGMNTEAFF. The CDR3 DNA sequence: TGTGCCAGCTTGGGAGGGATGAACACTGAAGCTTTCTTT.

V gene TRBV10-2 combines with J gene TRBJ1-2; no clear D. The CDR3 is 15 residues long. CDR1 and CDR2 from the germline V gene are WSHSY and SAAADI. Trimming shortened V by 5 bases and J by 4 bases, and 17 bases separated the two germline ends. CDR3 DNA: TGCGCCAGCAGTAGCGACCGGAGTCGGTCCTATGGCTACACCTTC. Translated: CASSSDRSRSYGYTF.

Note on this clone: The junction differs from germline at one of its ends, possibly a read error. CDR3 protein: CASSLLQGAELFF. In DNA form, the CDR3 reads TGTGCCAGCAGCTTATTACAGGGAGCGGAGCTGTTTTTT. The rearrangement uses TRBV27 and TRBJ2-2, with a possible D match to TRBD1 (6 bases). CDR3 length: 13 amino acids. The V gene's germline CDR1 is MNHEY and CDR2 SMNVEV (reference sequence).

This clone was seen once. For the CDR3, the DNA is TGTGCCAGCAGCTCCTCCCGCGGGCAGTACTTC. Protein sequence: CASSSSRGQYF. The chain joins TRBV7-2 to TRBJ2-7; D not resolved. From germline, CDR1 is SGHTA and CDR2 FQGNSA. This CDR3 spans 11 amino acids. With 4 bases removed from V and 9 bases from J, the gap between germline ends came to 10 bases.

The genes are TRBV6-1 and TRBJ2-7; D gene unclear. With 3 bases removed from V and 6 bases from J, the gap between germline ends came to 6 bases. Germline lookup yields CDR1 MNHNS and CDR2 SASEGT. This CDR3 is 11 amino acids long. CDR3 region: CASSDLSEQYV. CDR3 DNA: TGTGCCAGCAGTGATCTTAGCGAGCAGTACGTC.

The gene calls are TRBV27 and TRBJ1-2; D is ambiguous. CDR1 and CDR2 (germline): MNHEY, SMNVEV (reference sequence). The CDR3 is 14 residues long. The V gene lost 4 bases and the J gene lost 1 base, with 10 bases spanning the gap. CDR3 DNA: TGTGCCAGCAGTTCATGGAGAGATAACTATGGCTACACCTTC. It is translated as CASSSWRDNYGYTF.

The genes are TRBV11-2 and TRBJ2-2; D may be TRBD1 (6 bases). Germline CDR1 SGHAT, CDR2 FQNNGV. The CDR3 runs to 17 residues. The germline V and J ends were trimmed by 5 bases and 1 base, with 17 bases remaining between them. The CDR3 here is CASSPYRDQKNTGELFF. CDR3 coding DNA: TGTGCCAGCAGCCCCTACAGGGACCAAAAGAACACCGGGGAGCTGTTTTTT.

Written as DNA, the CDR3 is TGTGCCAGCAGCGCGGACAGGGTACAAGAGACCCAGTACTTC. This gives the protein CASSADRVQETQYF. This chain connects TRBV7-9 to TRBJ2-5, with 8 bases matching TRBD1. This CDR3 region has 14 residues. V was pared by 5 bases and J by 2 bases, with 4 bases of the junction left unmatched. Germline CDR1 reads SEHNR; CDR2 reads FQNEAQ (reference sequence).

The count of this clone is one. The chain joins TRBV5-1 to TRBJ2-1; the match to TRBD2 covers 7 bases. Germline values: CDR1 SGHRS, CDR2 YFSETQ. The trim removed 1 base at V and 3 bases at J, leaving 7 bases unmatched. CDR3 length: 16 amino acids. The CDR3 loop is CASSLWGGEGYNEQFF. The CDR3 DNA sequence: TGCGCCAGCAGCTTGTGGGGCGGGGAGGGCTACAATGAGCAGTTCTTC.

The J gene is TRBJ2-3, the V gene TRBV27; TRBD2 might be the D (7 bases). Trimming removed 0 bases from V and 1 base from J, with 14 bases in between. The CDR3 consists of 17 residues. Germline values: CDR1 MNHEY, CDR2 SMNVEV (reference sequence). In DNA, the CDR3 is TGTGCCAGCAGTTTATCCTGGGGGGGGCTTGGCACAGATACGCAGTATTTT. The encoded protein is CASSLSWGGLGTDTQYF.

The chain uses TRBV15 and TRBJ2-5, with D uncertain. Germline-derived CDR1 and CDR2 are LNHNV and YYDKDF (reference sequence). The CDR3 runs 16 residues. V lost 5 bases and J 5 bases, leaving 21 bases between the germline ends. CDR3 in amino acids: CATSVRERLIGETQYF. CDR3 bases: TGTGCCACCAGCGTTCGCGAGCGCCTTATCGGGGAGACCCAGTACTTC.

This chain links TRBV25-1 with TRBJ1-1; D gene uncertain. The CDR3 is made up of 14 amino acids. The V end lost 0 bases, the J end lost 1 base, and 6 bases lay between the germline ends. CDR1 and CDR2 (germline): MGHDK, SYGVNS. CDR3 region: CASSEYRGNTEAFF. DNA for the CDR3: TGTGCCAGCAGTGAATATCGAGGGAACACTGAAGCTTTCTTT.

The chain links TRBV15 to TRBJ1-2, with D uncertain. The germline gives CDR1 LNHNV, CDR2 YYDKDF (reference sequence). V was shortened by 0 bases and J by 8 bases, with 16 bases between the two germline ends. CDR3 size: 15 residues. The CDR3 region is CATSRDSKGGSGYTF. For the CDR3, the DNA is TGTGCCACCAGCAGAGATAGTAAAGGAGGAAGCGGCTACACCTTC. The full variable domain, in which reference TRBV15 and TRBJ1-2 provide the parts outside the CDR3, is DAMVIQNPRYQVTQFGKPVTLSCSQTLNHNVMYWYQQKSSQAPKLLFHYYDKDFNNEADTPDNFQSRRPNTSFCFLDIRSPGLGDTAMYLCATSRDSKGGSGYTFGSGTRLTVV.

This clone was counted a few times. At one end the junction does not follow the germline gene, possibly because of a read error. DNA for the CDR3: TGCAGCCCGCCACGACTGATATTT. Amino acid sequence: CSPPRLIF. This chain links TRBV20-1 with TRBJ1-1, with D unresolved. This CDR3 has 8 amino acids. Germline CDR1 and CDR2: DFQATT and SNEGSKA (reference sequence).

This clone was seen a single time. The gene calls are TRBV7-6 and TRBJ1-6; a possible D gene is TRBD1 (6 bases). The germline gives CDR1 SGHVS, CDR2 FNYEAQ. The CDR3 loop spans 15 amino acids. V lost 1 base, J lost 7 bases, and 11 bases lay in between. The chain's CDR3 is CASSLGGQRNSPLHF. CDR3 bases: TGTGCCAGCAGCTTAGGCGGACAGAGAAATTCACCCCTCCACTTT.

The chain joins TRBV29-1 to TRBJ2-3; perhaps TRBD2 as D (5 bases). Trimming stripped 1 base from V and 4 bases from J, with 15 bases between. The CDR3 has 15 amino acids. Germline CDR1 SQVTM, CDR2 ANQGSEA. The CDR3 reads CSVEGEGKKPDTQYF. CDR3 nucleotide sequence: TGCAGCGTTGAAGGAGAGGGAAAGAAGCCAGATACGCAGTATTTT.

The chain carries TRBV25-1 and TRBJ2-3; D gene unclear. Trimming left V 0 bases short and J 6 bases short, with 7 bases between. The CDR3 sequence is 13 residues long. The germline gives CDR1 MGHDK, CDR2 SYGVNS. The CDR3 loop reads CASSEYKRDTQYF. DNA of the CDR3: TGTGCCAGCAGTGAATATAAGCGTGATACGCAGTATTTT.

V gene TRBV7-3 combines with J gene TRBJ1-2, with no clear D. Germline V gene lookup returns CDR1 SGHTA and CDR2 FQGTGA. V was trimmed by 6 bases and J by 5 bases, leaving 13 bases between them. The CDR3 is made up of 13 amino acids. CDR3 DNA sequence: TGTGCCAGCAGTACGTCCTCCTATTATGGCTACACCTTC. The encoded protein is CASSTSSYYGYTF.